This T cell receptor (beta chain) derives from a study of T cell responses to AZD1222 COVID-19 vaccine. Clones were sequenced by immunoSEQ multiplex PCR, and TCRdb holds only the in-frame ones, with some missing. The sample comprises about 140,000 clones, 80% to 95% of which are singletons, and under 4.5% rests with the top ten. CDR1 is MNHEY, CDR2 SMNVEV, per germline (reference sequence). Trimming removed 8 bases from V and 2 bases from J, with 19 bases in between. The CDR3 extends over 16 amino acids. Study observations and caveats: There were repertoire samples only from the period after the peak T cell response.

A note on this clone: The target antigen is unknown.

This chain links TRBV27 with TRBJ2-1, with D perhaps matching TRBD2 (7 bases). The specimen was peripheral blood, collected on day 0 of AZD1222 vaccination. The TCR was taken from an adult in good health. This CDR3 is CASGGRGAGPYNEQFF. The CDR3, as DNA: TGTGCCAGCGGGGGGAGGGGGGCCGGACCCTACAATGAGCAGTTCTTC.